This TCR beta chain emerged from a study of OX40 agonist ivuxolimab in advanced cancers. At the level of the whole study: Ivuxolimab was an agonistic, fully human IgG2 monoclonal antibody directed against OX40 (CD134), a costimulatory receptor. Among the roughly 50 dose-escalation patients, around 19 had hepatocellular carcinoma, around 15 melanoma, 9 renal cell carcinoma and 9 head and neck cancer. Partial responses occurred in three dose-escalation patients, of whom one had hepatocellular carcinoma and two had cutaneous melanoma. Intravenous ivuxolimab was administered to patients every 2 weeks at six dose levels: 0.01, 0.1, 0.3, 1.5, 3 and 10 mg/kg. In the dose-escalation cohort, more than 75% of patients were male, and the mean age was approximately 64 years, with a range of 23 to 79. Peripheral TCRbeta sequencing was intended to test whether TCR sequence diversity was altered and clonal T-cell expansion was caused by ivuxolimab. Prior anti-PD-1, anti-PD-L1 or anti-CTLA-4 therapy was permitted, and approximately 40% of dose-escalation patients had received checkpoint inhibitors. The paper describes the monotherapy dose-escalation part (N of about 52 patients) of the phase I trial of ivuxolimab. Study-level results and caveats: Low levels of normalized T-cell clonal expansion were also seen in some patients who did not respond. At doses from 0.1 to 3.0 mg/kg, clonal expansion was seen in both CD4+ and CD8+ blood T cells between baseline and week 6. Partial responders in the 0.1-3.0 mg/kg groups had among the lowest normalized peripheral clonal expansion, especially among CD8+ T cells. The antigen specificity of the clonally expanded peripheral T cells was not determined. After ivuxolimab, expanded clones were on average more numerous among CD8+ T cells than among CD4+ T cells.

Inclusive of the bounding cysteine and phenylalanine, the CDR3 is 17 residues long. Just CDR3 DNA is preserved here, 51 bases in frame from base 1. CDR1 and CDR2 are drawn from the germline V gene: MNHNS, SASEGT. For this chain, trimming is 4 bases at the V end and 0 bases at the J end, and the number of junction bases without a gene match is 11. With regard to this clone: Its antigen is currently not known. No base quality information exists; no much larger clone differs at one position.

The trial excluded patients who had a history of autoimmune disease or who were on systemic immunosuppression. Peripheral blood for TCR sequencing was collected from all dose cohorts at baseline, on cycle 4 day 1, and on cycle 7 day 1. Samples came from an open-label, multicenter, first-in-human phase I dose-escalation trial of ivuxolimab. The trial enrolled adults with locally advanced or metastatic head and neck squamous cell, hepatocellular, melanoma or renal cell carcinoma. Before TCR sequencing, CD4+ T cells and CD8+ T cells were sorted from peripheral blood as separate populations. Genomic DNA was extracted from sorted cells for sequencing of the TCRbeta CDR3 region. The immunoSEQ Assay was used for sequencing of TCRbeta CDR3 regions. TCRdb re-hosts the immuneACCESS table, in-frame sequences only. Its copies lack some clones; in the studies checked, an unresolved V gene accounts for under half of them, and the cause for the rest is not known. For this sample the table gives around 76,000 clones, of which roughly 90% were detected only once. Of the sample, 2.8% is held by the ten largest clones.

This chain is built from TRBV6-1 and TRBJ1-1; TRBD1 lines up with 7 middle nucleotides. This TCR was sampled from an adult with an advanced solid tumor such as melanoma, head and neck, liver or kidney cancer. The source material was CD4+ or CD8+ T cells sorted from blood, sampled in a trial of the OX40 agonist ivuxolimab. The CDR3 reads CASSVPRIGGVNTEAFF. The sequenced DNA is TGTGCCAGCAGTGTACCGAGGATAGGGGGCGTGAACACTGAAGCTTTCTTT.